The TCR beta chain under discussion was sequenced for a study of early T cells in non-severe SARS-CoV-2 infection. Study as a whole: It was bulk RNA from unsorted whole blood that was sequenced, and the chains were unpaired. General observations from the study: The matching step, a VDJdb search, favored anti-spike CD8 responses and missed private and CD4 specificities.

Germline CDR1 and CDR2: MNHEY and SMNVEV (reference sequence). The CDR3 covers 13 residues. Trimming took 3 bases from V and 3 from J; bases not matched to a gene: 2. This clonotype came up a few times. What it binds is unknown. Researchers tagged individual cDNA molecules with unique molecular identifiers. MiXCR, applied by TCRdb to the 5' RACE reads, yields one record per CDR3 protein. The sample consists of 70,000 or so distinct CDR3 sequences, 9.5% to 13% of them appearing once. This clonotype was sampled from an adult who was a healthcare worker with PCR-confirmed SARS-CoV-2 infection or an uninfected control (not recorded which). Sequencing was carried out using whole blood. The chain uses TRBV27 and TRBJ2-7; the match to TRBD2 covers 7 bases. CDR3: CASSFREGYEQYF. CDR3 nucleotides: TGTGCCAGCAGTTTCAGGGAGGGCTACGAGCAGTACTTC.